These T cell receptor beta chains were read from a single sample in a study of cytomegalovirus exposure and HLA in healthy donors. The table came from immunoSEQ multiplex PCR; TCRdb's copy has only in-frame clones and leaves some out. The sample carries some 250,000 clones, over 80% recorded once. Material: PBMCs. Source of these receptors: a middle-aged woman in good health and CMV-seropositive. Both conserved end residues are part of each CDR3. D genes are given only for firm matches. Size is omitted from some rows. Given values are once, few, many or a class for expanded clones.

>-|TRBV19|TRBJ1-5|once
CASSTLGRVRDQPQHF
TGTGCCAGTAGTACCCTCGGGAGGGTAAGAGATCAGCCCCAGCATTTT
>TRBD2|TRBV14|TRBJ2-1|-
CASSTRLAGWDEQFF
TGTGCCAGCAGCACCCGACTAGCGGGCTGGGATGAGCAGTTCTTC
>-|TRBV5-4|TRBJ2-7|-
CASSSDSTGNEQYF
TGTGCCAGCAGCTCTGACAGTACAGGGAACGAGCAGTACTTC
>-|TRBV28|TRBJ2-1|-
CASSSSRRVQQFF
TGTGCCAGCAGTTCCTCCCGGCGGGTTCAGCAGTTCTTC
>TRBD2|TRBV5-4|TRBJ2-2|-
CASSLGLAGQPGELFF
TGTGCCAGCAGCTTGGGTCTAGCGGGACAGCCCGGGGAGCTGTTTTTT
>-|TRBV25-1|TRBJ1-4|few
CASSEAGGHEKLFF
TGTGCCAGCAGTGAGGCGGGGGGGCATGAAAAACTGTTTTTT
>TRBD1|TRBV5-1|TRBJ1-4|-
CASSLDRATNEKLFF
TGCGCCAGCAGCCTAGACAGGGCAACTAATGAAAAACTGTTTTTT
>TRBD2|TRBV7-9|TRBJ2-5|once
CASSFDLAGQETQYF
TGTGCCAGCAGCTTCGACCTAGCGGGCCAAGAGACCCAGTACTTC
>TRBD1|TRBV11-2|TRBJ2-7|-
CASSSTGVEQYF
TGTGCCAGCAGTTCTACAGGGGTCGAGCAGTACTTC
>TRBD1|TRBV7-6|TRBJ1-2|-
CASSPRQGSGGYTF
TGTGCCAGCAGCCCGAGACAGGGTTCTGGCGGCTACACCTTC
>-|TRBV7-2|TRBJ1-6|few
CASSLVSGADSPLHF
TGTGCCAGCAGCTTAGTTTCAGGGGCTGATTCACCCCTCCACTTT
>-|TRBV7-9|TRBJ1-1|-
CASSLGHPNTEAFF
TGTGCCAGCAGCTTAGGACATCCAAACACTGAAGCTTTCTTT
>TRBD2|TRBV7-2|TRBJ2-1|-
CASSLAFSGGSHNEQFF
TGTGCCAGCAGCTTAGCTTTTAGCGGGGGTAGCCACAATGAGCAGTTCTTC
>-|TRBV5-4|TRBJ2-2|once
CASSLLGPHAGELFF
TGTGCCAGCAGCCTTTTGGGCCCCCACGCCGGGGAGCTGTTTTTT
>-|TRBV10-3|TRBJ2-3|-
CAISWGLPDTDTQYF
TGTGCCATCAGCTGGGGGCTCCCCGACACAGATACGCAGTATTTT
>TRBD2|TRBV4-3|TRBJ2-1|-
CASSQDLRTSGYNEQFF
TGCGCCAGCAGCCAAGATCTGAGGACTAGCGGTTACAATGAGCAGTTCTTC
>-|TRBV7-9|TRBJ2-7|-
CASSLNRLEQYF
TGTGCCAGCAGCTTAAACAGGCTCGAGCAGTACTTC
>TRBD2|TRBV10-3|TRBJ2-3|-
CAIGQSGTADTQYF
TGTGCCATCGGGCAAAGCGGGACTGCAGATACGCAGTATTTT
>TRBD1|TRBV10-3|TRBJ1-1|-
CATESQGQTEAFF
TGTGCCACCGAATCACAGGGGCAAACTGAAGCTTTCTTT
>TRBD1|TRBV4-3|TRBJ2-7|-
CASSQGQGLIGEQYF
TGCGCCAGCAGCCAGGGACAGGGTTTAATAGGCGAGCAGTACTTC
>TRBD1|TRBV5-4|TRBJ1-6|-
CASRDRGGNSPLHF
TGTGCCAGCAGGGACAGGGGTGGTAATTCACCCCTCCACTTT
>TRBD1|TRBV28|TRBJ1-1|-
CASPPGTGGSGSMNTEAFF
TGTGCCAGCCCTCCCGGGACAGGGGGCTCCGGGTCCATGAACACTGAAGCTTTCTTT
>-|TRBV6-5|TRBJ1-1|-
CASSYSISRGKSEAFF
TGTGCCAGCAGTTACTCGATTTCCAGGGGAAAGAGTGAAGCTTTCTTT
>-|TRBV30|TRBJ1-5|-
CAWSAGGNQPQHF
TGTGCCTGGAGTGCGGGGGGCAATCAGCCCCAGCATTTT
>-|TRBV4-1|TRBJ2-2|-
CASSRREDTGELFF
TGCGCCAGCAGCCGGAGGGAGGACACCGGGGAGCTGTTTTTT
>TRBD1|TRBV4-2|TRBJ1-2|-
CASSPVPGGHGYTF
TGTGCCAGCAGCCCAGTGCCAGGGGGACATGGCTACACCTTC
>TRBD1|TRBV7-9|TRBJ1-2|-
CSSSLPRDSYGYTF
TGTTCCAGCAGCCTTCCGCGGGACAGCTATGGCTACACCTTC
>-|TRBV4-1|TRBJ2-3|-
CASSQDNLPYSTDTQYF
TGCGCCAGCAGCCAAGATAACTTGCCTTATAGCACAGATACGCAGTATTTT